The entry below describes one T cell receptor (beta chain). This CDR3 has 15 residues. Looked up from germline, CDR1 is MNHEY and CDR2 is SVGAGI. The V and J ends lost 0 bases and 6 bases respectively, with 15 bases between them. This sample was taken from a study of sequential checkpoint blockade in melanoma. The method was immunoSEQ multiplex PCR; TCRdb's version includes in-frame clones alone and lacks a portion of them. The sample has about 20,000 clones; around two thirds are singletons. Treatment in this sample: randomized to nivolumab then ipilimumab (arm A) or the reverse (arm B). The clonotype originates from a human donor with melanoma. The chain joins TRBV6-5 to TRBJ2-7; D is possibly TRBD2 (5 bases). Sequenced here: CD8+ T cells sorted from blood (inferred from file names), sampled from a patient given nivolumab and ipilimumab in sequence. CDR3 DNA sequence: TGTGCCAGCAGTTACTCCCCATCTAGCATCGGCGAGCAGTACTTC. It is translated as CASSYSPSSIGEQYF.